These T cell receptor beta chains were read from a single sample in a study of OX40 agonist ivuxolimab in advanced cancers. Clones were read by immunoSEQ multiplex PCR, and TCRdb kept only the in-frame ones, dropping some. Of approximately 50,000 clones listed, roughly 84% were seen once; the top ten hold roughly 0.6%. The material was CD4+ or CD8+ T cells sorted from blood, obtained in a trial of the OX40 agonist ivuxolimab. The receptors originated from an adult with an advanced solid tumor such as melanoma, head and neck, liver or kidney cancer. Both conserved end residues are part of each CDR3. The D gene is left open where the match is weak. Expanded clones are given a class, and other clones once, few, many or no size at all.

D gene: -; clone size: -; J gene: TRBJ1-1; CDR3 length: 13; V gene: TRBV6-5; CDR3 DNA: TGTGCCAGCAGTTACCTTGGACAGAGAGAAGCTTTCTTT; CDR3 protein: CASSYLGQREAFF
D gene: -; clone size: -; J gene: TRBJ1-1; CDR3 length: 11; V gene: TRBV20-1; CDR3 DNA: TGCAGTGCTAGAAGAGAGTGGGAAGCTTTCTTT; CDR3 protein: CSARREWEAFF
D gene: -; clone size: -; J gene: TRBJ1-1; CDR3 length: 15; V gene: TRBV14; CDR3 DNA: TGTGCCAGCAGCCAAGGACAGATACCGAACACTGAAGCTTTCTTT; CDR3 protein: CASSQGQIPNTEAFF
D gene: TRBD1; clone size: -; J gene: TRBJ1-5; CDR3 length: 14; V gene: TRBV6-1; CDR3 DNA: TGTGCCAGCACTGGAACAGGGGGGGATCAGCCCCAGCATTTT; CDR3 protein: CASTGTGGDQPQHF
D gene: -; clone size: -; J gene: TRBJ2-6; CDR3 length: 16; V gene: TRBV7-2; CDR3 DNA: TGTGCCAGCAGCTCCCAAGGGAATTCTGGGGCCAACGTCCTGACTTTC; CDR3 protein: CASSSQGNSGANVLTF
D gene: -; clone size: few; J gene: TRBJ1-2; CDR3 length: 14; V gene: TRBV18; CDR3 DNA: TGTGCCAGCTCACCGTCAGCCGGTAACTATGGCTACACCTTC; CDR3 protein: CASSPSAGNYGYTF
D gene: TRBD1; clone size: -; J gene: TRBJ2-6; CDR3 length: 17; V gene: TRBV5-4; CDR3 DNA: TGTGCCAGCAGGGACAGGTCGCGTAACTCTGGGGCCAACGTCCTGACTTTC; CDR3 protein: CASRDRSRNSGANVLTF
D gene: TRBD2; clone size: few; J gene: TRBJ2-1; CDR3 length: 16; V gene: TRBV4-1; CDR3 DNA: TGCGCCAGCAGCCAAGATGTGCGGGAGAGGTACAATGAGCAGTTCTTC; CDR3 protein: CASSQDVRERYNEQFF
D gene: -; clone size: -; J gene: TRBJ2-7; CDR3 length: 14; V gene: TRBV7-2; CDR3 DNA: TGTGCCAGCAGCTTACGGCGGGGAACCTACGAGCAGTACTTC; CDR3 protein: CASSLRRGTYEQYF
D gene: TRBD2; clone size: -; J gene: TRBJ2-1; CDR3 length: 14; V gene: TRBV2; CDR3 DNA: TGTGCCAGCAGTGATACTAGCGGGGGGAATGAGCAGTTCTTC; CDR3 protein: CASSDTSGGNEQFF
D gene: TRBD1; clone size: -; J gene: TRBJ1-4; CDR3 length: 16; V gene: TRBV6-1; CDR3 DNA: TGTGCCAGCAGTGACGGTTGGGGACAGGGTCATGAAAAACTGTTTTTT; CDR3 protein: CASSDGWGQGHEKLFF
D gene: TRBD1; clone size: few; J gene: TRBJ2-3; CDR3 length: 17; V gene: TRBV9; CDR3 DNA: TGTGCCAGCAGCGCGGATTATGGGACAGGGGGCACAGATACGCAGTATTTT; CDR3 protein: CASSADYGTGGTDTQYF
D gene: -; clone size: -; J gene: TRBJ2-1; CDR3 length: 14; V gene: TRBV10-3; CDR3 DNA: TGTGCCATCAGTAAGGACTCTTCCTACAATGAGCAGTTCTTC; CDR3 protein: CAISKDSSYNEQFF
D gene: -; clone size: -; J gene: TRBJ1-1; CDR3 length: 13; V gene: TRBV30; CDR3 DNA: TGTGCCCGGACGACGGGCTGGGACACTGAAGCTTTCTTT; CDR3 protein: CARTTGWDTEAFF
D gene: TRBD1; clone size: -; J gene: TRBJ1-2; CDR3 length: 13; V gene: TRBV7-9; CDR3 DNA: TGTGCCAGCAGCAACGACAGGGCCAGTGGCTACACCTTC; CDR3 protein: CASSNDRASGYTF
D gene: -; clone size: -; J gene: TRBJ2-7; CDR3 length: 10; V gene: TRBV30; CDR3 DNA: TGTGCCTGGAGTGACTACGGGGTTACCTTC; CDR3 protein: CAWSDYGVTF
D gene: -; clone size: -; J gene: TRBJ1-5; CDR3 length: 15; V gene: TRBV19; CDR3 DNA: TGTGCCAGTAGTATGAGTCAGGGTAGCAATCAGCCCCAGCATTTT; CDR3 protein: CASSMSQGSNQPQHF
D gene: -; clone size: -; J gene: TRBJ2-5; CDR3 length: 13; V gene: TRBV27; CDR3 DNA: TGTGCCAGCAGTTTAGCAGTGGCGGAGACCCAGTACTTC; CDR3 protein: CASSLAVAETQYF
D gene: -; clone size: few; J gene: TRBJ1-5; CDR3 length: 12; V gene: TRBV6-5; CDR3 DNA: TGTGCCAGCAAAGGGAGCAATCAGCCCCAGCATTTT; CDR3 protein: CASKGSNQPQHF
D gene: -; clone size: -; J gene: TRBJ1-5; CDR3 length: 15; V gene: TRBV18; CDR3 DNA: TGTGCCAGCTCTCCTGGCGGTTGGAGCAATCAGCCCCAGCATTTT; CDR3 protein: CASSPGGWSNQPQHF
D gene: TRBD2; clone size: -; J gene: TRBJ2-2; CDR3 length: 15; V gene: TRBV2; CDR3 DNA: TGTGCCAGCATGGCCGGTAGCGGGAGTAGCGGGGAGCTGTTTTTT; CDR3 protein: CASMAGSGSSGELFF
D gene: TRBD2; clone size: few; J gene: TRBJ2-1; CDR3 length: 14; V gene: TRBV7-3; CDR3 DNA: TGTGCCAGCAGCTTAGCCTCTAGCGGGGGTGAGCAGTTCTTC; CDR3 protein: CASSLASSGGEQFF
D gene: -; clone size: -; J gene: TRBJ1-2; CDR3 length: 16; V gene: TRBV6-1; CDR3 DNA: TGTGCCAGCAGTGAAGCATACCAACAGGGTACGAATGGCTACACCTTC; CDR3 protein: CASSEAYQQGTNGYTF
D gene: TRBD1; clone size: -; J gene: TRBJ1-5; CDR3 length: 16; V gene: TRBV5-5; CDR3 DNA: TGTGCCAGCAGCCTAACAGGGGCCGCGGACCAGGGTCCCCAGCATTTT; CDR3 protein: CASSLTGAADQGPQHF
D gene: -; clone size: -; J gene: TRBJ1-2; CDR3 length: 12; V gene: TRBV10-3; CDR3 DNA: TGTGCCATCAGTGAGGGAAAGTATGGCTACACCTTC; CDR3 protein: CAISEGKYGYTF
D gene: -; clone size: -; J gene: TRBJ1-2; CDR3 length: 15; V gene: TRBV5-4; CDR3 DNA: TGTGCCAGCAGCTCGTTGCGTACCTCTAACTATGGCTACACCTTC; CDR3 protein: CASSSLRTSNYGYTF
D gene: -; clone size: -; J gene: TRBJ1-1; CDR3 length: 14; V gene: TRBV5-5; CDR3 DNA: TGTGCCAGCAGCTTGGTTGGTGACAGCTCTGAAGCTTTCTTT; CDR3 protein: CASSLVGDSSEAFF
D gene: -; clone size: -; J gene: TRBJ1-2; CDR3 length: 12; V gene: TRBV30; CDR3 DNA: TGTGCCTGGAGTGGGGGGCCGCGGGGCTACACCTTC; CDR3 protein: CAWSGGPRGYTF
D gene: TRBD1; clone size: once; J gene: TRBJ1-5; CDR3 length: 15; V gene: TRBV6-1; CDR3 DNA: TGTGCCAGCAGTGAAATCGGGACAGGGCACCAGCCCCAGCATTTT; CDR3 protein: CASSEIGTGHQPQHF
D gene: -; clone size: -; J gene: TRBJ2-5; CDR3 length: 13; V gene: TRBV2; CDR3 DNA: TGTGCCAGCGGACTGAATTTACAAGAGACCCAGTACTTC; CDR3 protein: CASGLNLQETQYF
D gene: TRBD2; clone size: -; J gene: TRBJ2-5; CDR3 length: 17; V gene: TRBV7-8; CDR3 DNA: TGTGCCAGCAGCTCCAAGACTAGCGGGAGGCTACAAGAGACCCAGTACTTC; CDR3 protein: CASSSKTSGRLQETQYF
D gene: TRBD2; clone size: few; J gene: TRBJ2-7; CDR3 length: 16; V gene: TRBV4-1; CDR3 DNA: TGCGCCAGCAGCCATGGACTAGCGGTTAGCTCCTACGAGCAGTACTTC; CDR3 protein: CASSHGLAVSSYEQYF
D gene: TRBD2; clone size: -; J gene: TRBJ2-6; CDR3 length: 19; V gene: TRBV9; CDR3 DNA: TGTGCCAGCAGCGTAGGGGAGACTAGCGCCACCTCTGGGGCCAACGTCCTGACTTTC; CDR3 protein: CASSVGETSATSGANVLTF
D gene: -; clone size: once; J gene: TRBJ1-5; CDR3 length: 18; V gene: TRBV28; CDR3 DNA: TGTGCCAGCAGTCCCCGGGGGGCAGGGGTTTATAGCAATCAGCCCCAGCATTTT; CDR3 protein: CASSPRGAGVYSNQPQHF
D gene: TRBD1; clone size: -; J gene: TRBJ1-2; CDR3 length: 15; V gene: TRBV5-6; CDR3 DNA: TGTGCCAGCAGCTTGGCTACGGGACAGGGTCATGGCTACACCTTC; CDR3 protein: CASSLATGQGHGYTF
D gene: -; clone size: -; J gene: TRBJ1-2; CDR3 length: 18; V gene: TRBV19; CDR3 DNA: TGTGCCAGTAGTATAGAGTATCAAAGGATCCGGGCAGGGAATGGCTACACCTTC; CDR3 protein: CASSIEYQRIRAGNGYTF
D gene: TRBD2; clone size: -; J gene: TRBJ2-7; CDR3 length: 13; V gene: TRBV2; CDR3 DNA: TGTGCCAGACAGACTAGCGGAGGCTACGAGCAGTACTTC; CDR3 protein: CARQTSGGYEQYF
D gene: -; clone size: -; J gene: TRBJ2-1; CDR3 length: 14; V gene: TRBV18; CDR3 DNA: TGTGCCAGCTCACCACTAGCAGGAAAGGGTGAGCAGTTCTTC; CDR3 protein: CASSPLAGKGEQFF
D gene: TRBD2; clone size: -; J gene: TRBJ2-1; CDR3 length: 19; V gene: TRBV4-1; CDR3 DNA: TGCGCCAGCAGCCAAGCGGGGGCTAGCGGGAGAATTAGGAACAATGAGCAGTTCTTC; CDR3 protein: CASSQAGASGRIRNNEQFF
D gene: TRBD2; clone size: -; J gene: TRBJ2-1; CDR3 length: 14; V gene: TRBV2; CDR3 DNA: TGTGCCAGCAGTGACCTCCTAGCGGGGAGGGAGCAGTTCTTC; CDR3 protein: CASSDLLAGREQFF
D gene: -; clone size: -; J gene: TRBJ2-3; CDR3 length: 12; V gene: TRBV2; CDR3 DNA: TGTGCCAGCAGGGAGGGTTGGGATACGCAGTATTTT; CDR3 protein: CASREGWDTQYF
D gene: -; clone size: -; J gene: TRBJ2-5; CDR3 length: 14; V gene: TRBV7-2; CDR3 DNA: TGTGCCAGCAGCTTAGGATCGGTGGGGGAGACCCAGTACTTC; CDR3 protein: CASSLGSVGETQYF
D gene: TRBD1; clone size: -; J gene: TRBJ2-5; CDR3 length: 15; V gene: TRBV18; CDR3 DNA: TGTGCCAGCTCACCACCTGACAGGGGATGGGAGACCCAGTACTTC; CDR3 protein: CASSPPDRGWETQYF
D gene: -; clone size: -; J gene: TRBJ2-7; CDR3 length: 14; V gene: TRBV5-1; CDR3 DNA: TGCGCCAGCACCGGGACCGCCGACTCCTACGAGCAGTACTTC; CDR3 protein: CASTGTADSYEQYF
D gene: -; clone size: -; J gene: TRBJ2-2; CDR3 length: 12; V gene: TRBV23-1; CDR3 DNA: TGCGCCAGCCGCTCGACCAGCGGGGAGCTGTTTTTT; CDR3 protein: CASRSTSGELFF
D gene: TRBD1; clone size: few; J gene: TRBJ2-5; CDR3 length: 13; V gene: TRBV10-3; CDR3 DNA: TGTGCCACCAAGACAGGGGGAGAGGAGACCCAGTACTTC; CDR3 protein: CATKTGGEETQYF
D gene: -; clone size: once; J gene: TRBJ2-5; CDR3 length: 15; V gene: TRBV5-4; CDR3 DNA: TGTGCCAGCAGCCATAACCAGGGGGAGGGGGAGACCCAGTACTTC; CDR3 protein: CASSHNQGEGETQYF
D gene: -; clone size: few; J gene: TRBJ2-3; CDR3 length: 12; V gene: TRBV19; CDR3 DNA: TGTGCCAGTAGTACGGACACTCATACGCAGTATTTT; CDR3 protein: CASSTDTHTQYF
D gene: -; clone size: -; J gene: TRBJ2-1; CDR3 length: 15; V gene: TRBV5-4; CDR3 DNA: TGTGCCAGCAGCTCTCGACCCCGGTCAGACAATGAGCAGTTCTTC; CDR3 protein: CASSSRPRSDNEQFF
D gene: -; clone size: -; J gene: TRBJ1-6; CDR3 length: 15; V gene: TRBV21-1; CDR3 DNA: TGTGCCAGCACCCCCACCCAGGGATATAATTCACCCCTCCACTTT; CDR3 protein: CASTPTQGYNSPLHF
D gene: TRBD1; clone size: -; J gene: TRBJ2-6; CDR3 length: 16; V gene: TRBV29-1; CDR3 DNA: TGCAGCGTCGAGTTCTCAGGGGGCAAAGACTTTAACGTCCTGACTTTC; CDR3 protein: CSVEFSGGKDFNVLTF
D gene: TRBD2; clone size: -; J gene: TRBJ2-7; CDR3 length: 15; V gene: TRBV7-9; CDR3 DNA: TGTGCCAGCAGCCCAAGACTAGCGGGAGGCTACGAGCAGTACTTC; CDR3 protein: CASSPRLAGGYEQYF
D gene: -; clone size: -; J gene: TRBJ1-3; CDR3 length: 13; V gene: TRBV7-6; CDR3 DNA: TGTGCCAGCAGCTTAGCGGGGCGAAACACCATATATTTT; CDR3 protein: CASSLAGRNTIYF